This T cell receptor (beta chain) was captured in a study of blood T cell repertoires in COVID-19. Study at large: Acute and convalescent COVID-19 specimens originated in the United States, Italy and Spain.

V lost 5 bases, J lost 6 bases, and 14 bases lay in between. There are 15 residues in the CDR3. Germline V CDR1 and CDR2: MDHEN, SYDVKM. Per the study methods: Amplification of reference gene primers provided the estimated nucleated cell counts. TCRdb keeps only in-frame clones here, not all; method: immunoSEQ multiplex PCR. That table furnishes V, J and clone size, whereas the DNA furnished D and trimming. The data contain roughly 31,000 clones, 90% of them singletons. The genes are TRBV28 and TRBJ1-6; unclear D gene. The sequence came from a man aged 55 to 69 with active COVID-19. Sequenced material: peripheral blood. The CDR3 DNA reads as TGTGCCAGCAGTGTCCGCCTCGGGAGTAATTCACCCCTCCACTTT. Its translation is CASSVRLGSNSPLHF.